The 22 T cell receptor beta chains reported below all come from one sample, sequenced in a study of OX40 agonist ivuxolimab in advanced cancers. Assay used: immunoSEQ multiplex PCR; TCRdb lists only in-frame clones, some missing. The profile shows 65,000 to 75,000 clones, around 90% of them singletons. The source was CD4+ or CD8+ T cells sorted from blood, collected in a trial of the OX40 agonist ivuxolimab. These receptors all come from an adult with an advanced solid tumor such as melanoma, head and neck, liver or kidney cancer.

The rearrangement joins TRBV27 to TRBJ2-7, with 11 nucleotides matching TRBD2. Germline V CDR1 and CDR2: MNHEY, SMNVEV (reference sequence). CDR3 length equals 16 residues. The junction had 7 bases not matched to a gene; V was cut back by 5 bases and J by 1 base. The CDR3 here is CASSAETSGKSYEQYF. In nucleotides, the CDR3 is TGTGCCAGCAGTGCGGAGACTAGCGGGAAATCCTACGAGCAGTACTTC.

V gene TRBV18 combines with J gene TRBJ2-5; 8 bases are a match to TRBD2. Unmatched junction bases numbered 7, after V lost 2 bases and J lost 2 bases. The CDR3 spans 16 residues. In germline, CDR1 is KGHSH, CDR2 LQKENI. In DNA form, the CDR3 reads TGTGCCAGCTCACCAGGACTAGCAGGCCTTCAAGAGACCCAGTACTTC. It specifies CASSPGLAGLQETQYF.

The chain joins TRBV28 to TRBJ1-1, with TRBD1 matching over 7 bases. This CDR3 comprises 16 residues. V lost 6 bases and J lost 0; bases outside the gene matches: 10. Germline assignment: CDR1 MDHEN and CDR2 SYDVKM. The CDR3 bases are TGTGCCAGCAGACCCGTGACAGGGACATTGAACACTGAAGCTTTCTTT. It encodes CASRPVTGTLNTEAFF.

The CDR3 nucleotides are TGTGCCAGCAGCTCAATCGCATGGGAGGGGATGGCTAATAATTCACCCCTCCACTTT. It codes for CASSSIAWEGMANNSPLHF. The chain joins TRBV7-2 to TRBJ1-6, with D perhaps TRBD1 (5 bases). Germline V gene data show CDR1 as SGHTA and CDR2 as FQGNSA. CDR3 length equals 19 residues. V was trimmed by 4 bases and J by 5 bases, leaving 24 bases between them.

The chain links TRBV11-2 to TRBJ2-1; D is perhaps TRBD1 or TRBD2 (5 bases each). V lost 5 bases and J lost 4, with 15 bases in between. Germline CDR1 reads SGHAT; CDR2 reads FQNNGV. The CDR3 length is 15 residues. The CDR3 sequence: CASSRDRGYYNEQFF. The CDR3 DNA follows: TGTGCCAGCAGCAGGGACCGCGGATATTACAATGAGCAGTTCTTC.

V gene TRBV9 combines with J gene TRBJ2-5, with 7 bases matching TRBD1. TRBJ2-7 matches the DNA end more closely, so the J call is doubtful. Germline assignment: CDR1 SGDLS and CDR2 YYNGEE. The CDR3 sequence is 14 residues long. CDR3 nucleotide sequence: TGTGCCAGCAGCGTAGGACAGGGTCCCTACGAGCAGTACTTC. Protein: CASSVGQGPYEQYF.

This CDR3 reads CASSILSSQGFRELFF. The CDR3 DNA sequence: TGTGCCAGTAGTATACTCTCCTCCCAAGGGTTCCGGGAGCTGTTTTTT. The V gene is TRBV19, the J gene TRBJ2-2; no clear D. The CDR3 runs 16 residues. Germline-derived CDR1 and CDR2 are LNHDA and SQIVND (reference sequence). V shed 2 bases and J shed 9 bases, with 19 bases lying between them. Based on the CDR3 plus reference TRBV19 and TRBJ2-2, the full variable domain is DGGITQSPKYLFRKEGQNVTLSCEQNLNHDAMYWYRQDPGQGLRLIYYSQIVNDFQKGDIAEGYSVSREKKESFPLTVTSAQKNPTAFYLCASSILSSQGFRELFFGEGSRLTVL.

This clone was counted between two and nine times. V usage is TRBV2 and J usage is TRBJ1-5; a weak D match, TRBD1 (6 bases). This CDR3 is 13 amino acids long. Germline values: CDR1 SNHLY, CDR2 FYNNEI. The ends were cut back, 4 bases at V and 5 bases at J, with 9 bases in the middle. CDR3 amino acids: CASSGTVDQPQHF. CDR3 in DNA: TGTGCCAGCAGTGGGACAGTAGATCAGCCCCAGCATTTT. The complete variable domain, with remaining parts taken from reference TRBV2 and TRBJ1-5, reads EPEVTQTPSHQVTQMGQEVILRCVPISNHLYFYWYRQILGQKVEFLVSFYNNEISEKSEIFDDQFSVERPDGSNFTLKIRSTKLEDSAMYFCASSGTVDQPQHFGDGTRLSIL.

This rearrangement joins TRBV30 to TRBJ2-5, with 7 bases fitting TRBD1. Trimming cost V 0 bases and J 1 base; bases outside gene matches: 20. CDR3 length: 20 residues. Germline CDR1 is GTSNPN and CDR2 is SVGIG (reference sequence). CDR3 sequence reads: CAWSVALGQTLGLAQETQYF. The CDR3, as DNA: TGTGCCTGGAGTGTAGCTTTGGGACAGACACTCGGATTGGCCCAAGAGACCCAGTACTTC.

Only a few counts were recorded for this clone. The sample contains more than one DNA sequence encoding this CDR3. The rearrangement joins TRBV27 to TRBJ2-5; D is unresolved. Trimming cost V 4 bases and J 1 base, with 1 base left between them. This CDR3 comprises 11 residues. From germline, CDR1 is MNHEY and CDR2 SMNVEV (reference sequence). CDR3 nucleotides: TGTGCCAGCAGTTCCCAAGAGACCCAGTACTTC. Translating it yields CASSSQETQYF.

The chain couples TRBV2 to TRBJ2-7; TRBD2 agrees at 7 bases. J gave up 4 bases and V 8 bases, and 8 bases lay outside the gene matches. This CDR3 is 13 amino acids long. Germline CDR1 and CDR2: SNHLY and FYNNEI. CDR3 loop: CASGTMLGYEQYF. CDR3 bases: TGTGCCAGCGGGACTATGCTAGGTTACGAGCAGTACTTC.

This clone has just one count. This chain joins TRBV5-6 and TRBJ2-5; 9 bases map to TRBD2. The end of the DNA is better explained by TRBJ2-7, so the J call may be wrong. CDR1 SGHDT and CDR2 YYEEEE come from the germline V gene. The CDR3 has 15 amino acids. CDR3 sequence reads: CASSLLAGVSYEQYF. The CDR3 coding sequence is TGTGCCAGCAGCTTGTTAGCGGGAGTCTCCTACGAGCAGTACTTC.

This chain connects TRBV6-1 to TRBJ1-5; 10 bases fit TRBD1. Losses at the gene ends were 4 bases for V and 3 bases for J; bases not matched to a gene: 9. The CDR3 has 17 amino acids. The V gene's germline CDR1 is MNHNS and CDR2 SASEGT. DNA for the CDR3: TGTGCCAGCAGTGGGACAGGGGGGAGTACCTTCAATCAGCCCCAGCATTTT. Translation: CASSGTGGSTFNQPQHF.

V is TRBV5-1 and J is TRBJ1-1; D unclear. The V and J ends lost 3 bases and 1 base respectively, with 13 bases between them. The CDR3 is made up of 15 amino acids. CDR1 and CDR2 (germline): SGHRS, YFSETQ. The CDR3 protein is CASSSGSSANTEAFF. CDR3 nucleotides: TGCGCCAGCAGCTCGGGGTCTTCGGCGAACACTGAAGCTTTCTTT.

The chain links TRBV10-3 to TRBJ2-2; TRBD2 matches 7 bases. The germline CDR1 and CDR2 sequences are ENHRY and SYGVKD. V shed 0 bases, J shed 6 bases, and the junction held 7 bases outside the gene matches. The CDR3 is 16 amino acids. CDR3 sequence: CAISESEGGNAGELFF. The CDR3 DNA is TGTGCCATCAGTGAGTCTGAGGGAGGGAATGCCGGGGAGCTGTTTTTT.

CDR3 in amino acids: CASSLELGGYTF. As DNA, the CDR3 is TGTGCCAGCAGCTTAGAACTCGGAGGCTACACCTTC. J is TRBJ1-2 and V is TRBV7-2, with D hard to call. The germline CDR1 and CDR2 sequences are SGHTA and FQGNSA. The CDR3 has 12 amino acids. V lost 1 base and J 8 bases, leaving 8 bases between the germline ends.

The chain has TRBV11-3 and TRBJ2-7; 7 bases are shared with TRBD2. This CDR3 is built from 15 residues. Germline loops: CDR1 SGHNT, CDR2 YENEEA. Unmatched junction bases numbered 12, after V lost 5 bases and J lost 5 bases. The CDR3 loop is CASSPGGSSTHEQYF. CDR3 DNA sequence: TGTGCCAGCAGCCCCGGCGGGAGCTCAACCCACGAGCAGTACTTC. The whole variable domain, remainder taken from reference TRBV11-3 and TRBJ2-7, is EAGVVQSPRYKIIEKKQPVAFWCNPISGHNTLYWYLQNLGQGPELLIRYENEEAVDDSQLPKDRFSAERLKGVDSTLKIQPAELGDSAVYLCASSPGGSSTHEQYFGPGTRLTVT.

The V and J genes are TRBV19 and TRBJ2-4; D not certain. CDR3 length: 13 amino acids. V shed 6 bases and J shed 3 bases, with 9 bases lying between them. CDR1 is LNHDA, CDR2 SQIVND, per germline (reference sequence). In DNA, the CDR3 is TGTGCCAGTAGGACGGTCGGCAAAAACATTCAGTACTTC. This codes for CASRTVGKNIQYF.

This clone was detected once. The chain links TRBV9 to TRBJ2-3; possibly TRBD2 for D (6 bases). The germline V gene has CDR1 SGDLS and CDR2 YYNGEE. The CDR3 totals 15 residues. The V gene lost 0 bases and the J gene lost 2 bases, with 10 bases spanning the gap. CDR3 residues: CASSVVGGTTDTQYF. The CDR3 DNA sequence: TGTGCCAGCAGCGTAGTGGGCGGGACCACAGATACGCAGTATTTT.

The genes are TRBV5-1 and TRBJ2-2, with a possible D match to TRBD1 (6 bases). Germline assignment: CDR1 SGHRS and CDR2 YFSETQ. This CDR3 has 16 residues. The V gene lost 1 base and the J gene lost 2 bases, with 12 bases spanning the gap. The CDR3 loop is CASSLLQTGNTGELFF. CDR3 nucleotides: TGCGCCAGCAGCTTGCTACAGACAGGCAACACCGGGGAGCTGTTTTTT.

The V call is TRBV6-5, the J call TRBJ1-3; the D is unclear. V shed 0 bases and J shed 3 bases, with 9 bases lying between them. The CDR3 contains 15 residues. Germline loops: CDR1 MNHEY, CDR2 SVGAGI. CDR3 amino acids: CASSYSRAVGNTIYF. The CDR3 DNA reads TGTGCCAGCAGTTACTCGAGGGCTGTTGGAAACACCATATATTTT.

The V gene is TRBV9, the J gene TRBJ1-4; 9 nucleotides align to TRBD1. CDR3 length equals 15 residues. Germline-derived CDR1 and CDR2 are SGDLS and YYNGEE. V was clipped by 4 bases and J by 12 bases; unmatched bases: 13. CDR3 sequence reads: CASSQTGGTSSELFF. The CDR3 DNA is TGTGCCAGCAGCCAGACAGGGGGGACGTCTTCGGAACTGTTTTTT. Complete variable domain (other parts from reference TRBV9 and TRBJ1-4): DSGVTQTPKHLITATGQRVTLRCSPRSGDLSVYWYQQSLDQGLQFLIQYYNGEERAKGNILERFSAQQFPDLHSELNLSSLELGDSALYFCASSQTGGTSSELFFGSGTQLSVL.